This T cell receptor beta chain was sequenced in a study of spatial heterogeneity in lung cancer. Time point of the sample: sample taken at primary tumor resection. Whole RNA came from tumor, nontumor lung or frozen PBMC and was sequenced without being sorted. There were some 70 donors, all of them untreated patients with early-stage non-small cell lung cancer. Study-level points and caveats: In blood, ubiquitous expanded tumor TCRs appeared more at resection than follow-up.

In the library, each TCR cDNA molecule bore its own unique molecular identifier. TCRdb called the 5' RACE reads again in MiXCR, with one record for every CDR3 protein. The sample consists of about 44,000 distinct CDR3 sequences, approximately 14% of them appearing once. Of note for this clonotype: The antigen is undetermined. One base away lies a much larger clone, so this may be a sequencing read error.

Material: PBMCs, obtained at surgery. This receptor was identified in a male donor with early-stage non-small cell lung cancer.

The DNA for the CDR3 is TGTGCCAGCAACTTAACTAGCTCCACAGATACGCAGTATTTT. This codes for CASNLTSSTDTQYF. V and J are TRBV7-9 and TRBJ2-3; possible D gene TRBD2, 6 bases. The CDR3 totals 14 residues. The germline gives CDR1 SEHNR, CDR2 FQNEAQ (reference sequence).